This TCR beta chain was captured in a study of blood T cells in healthy people across ages. Study observations and caveats: Long-lived donors carried more naive CD4+ cells and greater diversity than aged donors. A roughly linear age-dependent decrease characterized TCR beta diversity per million T cells.

V was trimmed by 1 base and J by 6 bases, leaving 12 bases between them. The CDR3 has 14 amino acids. Using a J-beta primer mix together with a sample-barcoded 5' primer, a second PCR was run for about 6 to 12 cycles. A tag from a template-switch adaptor with 12 random nucleotides marked each cDNA molecule. TCRdb re-called the 5' RACE reads through MiXCR, storing one row per CDR3 protein. The data contain about a million distinct CDR3 sequences, roughly two fifths of them singletons. This clonotype was counted between two and nine times. Its antigen is still unknown. This sequence originates from a man between 18 and 29 years old in good health. This rearrangement joins TRBV12-3 or TRBV12-4 to TRBJ1-1; a weak D match, TRBD1 (5 bases). The sequencing input was blood. CDR3 sequence (DNA): TGTGCCAGCAGTTTAGGGTCAGGGATCGCTGAAGCTTTCTTT. This encodes CASSLGSGIAEAFF.